What follows describes a single T cell receptor beta chain. Its antigen is currently unknown. Clones were read by immunoSEQ multiplex PCR, and TCRdb kept only the in-frame ones, dropping some. The sample lists 20,000 or so clones, approximately 80% seen once, with around 30% in the top ten. V shed 4 bases and J 3 bases; nucleotides not matched to a gene: 6. The CDR3 extends over 14 amino acids. Germline CDR1 is SEHNR and CDR2 is FQNEAQ (reference sequence). The entry originates in a study of EBV T-cell therapy then PD-1 blockade in nasopharyngeal carcinoma. Described treatment: AdE1-LMPpoly-expanded autologous EBV-specific T-cell therapy followed by anti-PD-1 nivolumab.

This chain links TRBV7-9 with TRBJ2-7; TRBD1 agrees at 7 bases. Specimen: CD8+ T cells from blood, collected around day 60 from a patient whose treatment included autologous EBV-specific T cells and nivolumab. The receptor was derived from a man aged 40-50 years with nasopharyngeal carcinoma. The chain's CDR3 is CASSSPTGSYEQYF. In DNA, the CDR3 is TGTGCCAGCAGCTCCCCGACAGGGAGCTACGAGCAGTACTTC.